Below, 27 T cell receptor beta chains from the same sample are listed, as sequenced in a study of metastatic and nonmetastatic thyroid tumors. Every patient was untreated before thyroid surgery. MiXCR was used by TCRdb to re-call the PCR reads. The table shows about 82,000 clones, with around an eighth occurring only once. Sequencing input: tumor tissue. All receptors come from a female donor with papillary thyroid cancer or a benign thyroid nodule (not recorded which). Some clones in this sample may be carry-over from other donors' samples.

This clone was observed at least ten times. The V gene is TRBV19, the J gene TRBJ1-6; a weak D match, TRBD1 (5 bases). The CDR3 contains 14 residues. V was cut by 3 bases and J by 10 bases, with 13 bases left in between. CDR1 and CDR2 from the germline V gene are LNHDA and SQIVND (reference sequence). The CDR3, as DNA: TGTGCCAGTAGTATCTCAGACAGTTCGTCACCCCTCCACTTT. Amino acid sequence: CASSISDSSSPLHF.

This clone appeared many times. The rearrangement joins TRBV6-2 or TRBV6-3 to TRBJ2-7; maybe TRBD2 (6 bases). CDR1 and CDR2 (germline): MNHEY, SVGEGT. V was clipped by 8 bases and J by 6 bases, with 17 bases between them. This CDR3 has 13 residues. CDR3 in amino acids: CASFLRQGGEQYF. The CDR3 DNA follows: TGTGCCAGCTTCTTGCGGCAGGGAGGCGAGCAGTACTTC.

Many counts were recorded for this clone. Germline is not matched at one junction end, which may reflect a read error. This chain uses TRBV6-5 with TRBJ1-1; D is unclear. The CDR3 covers 16 residues. Per the germline V gene, CDR1 is MNHEY and CDR2 is SVGAGI. CDR3 sequence reads: CASSYSGSIMNTEAFF. CDR3 nucleotides: TGTGCTAGCAGTTACTCGGGCTCTATCATGAACACTGAAGCTTTCTTT.

The CDR3 DNA is TGTGCCAGCAGTCGCGAGACCTGGAGCTGGGGAAACACCATATATTTT. The encoded protein is CASSRETWSWGNTIYF. The chain joins TRBV6-1 to TRBJ1-3; D unclear. Per the germline V gene, CDR1 is MNHNS and CDR2 is SASEGT. CDR3 length: 16 amino acids. The V end lost 5 bases, the J end lost 4 bases, and 18 bases lay between the germline ends.

This clone was picked up many times. One junction end does not reproduce the germline sequence, and a read error may be involved. The chain links TRBV5-1 to TRBJ2-7, with D possibly TRBD2 on 6 matching bases. The CDR3 contains 14 residues. Germline V gene lookup returns CDR1 SGHRS and CDR2 YFSETQ. CDR3 sequence (DNA): TGCGCCAGCAGCTTAGCGGGCCCAGATACCTACACCCACTTC. Amino acids: CASSLAGPDTYTHF. The full variable domain, rest sourced from reference TRBV5-1 and TRBJ2-7, is KAGVTQTPRYLIKTRGQQVTLSCSPISGHRSVSWYQQTPGQGLQFLFEYFSETQRNKGNFPGRFSGRQFSNSRSEMNVSTLELGDSALYLCASSLAGPDTYTHFGPGTRLTVT.

This clone was found many times. The rearrangement links TRBV24-1 to TRBJ2-5, with a tentative D call TRBD1 (6 bases). V lost 4 bases and J 4 bases, leaving 15 bases between the germline ends. Germline V gene sequence: CDR1 KGHDR, CDR2 SFDVKD. CDR3 length: 15 amino acids. CDR3: CATSDATGPSETQYF. Here the CDR3 DNA reads TGTGCCACCAGTGACGCAACAGGGCCCTCAGAGACCCAGTACTTC.

On this clone itself: A much larger clone differs from this one at a single base, so this may be a read error. The chain is built from TRBV20-1 and TRBJ2-3; D perhaps matches TRBD2 (6 bases). Germline CDR1 and CDR2: DFQATT and SNEGSKA (reference sequence). This CDR3 has 17 amino acids. The germline V and J ends were trimmed by 0 bases and 6 bases, with 22 bases remaining between them. The CDR3 nucleotides read TGCAGTGCTAGAGATCCGCTAGTGGGAGGCTTAGGGGATACGCAGTATTTT. This translates into CSARDPLVGGLGDTQYF.

Ten or more counts support this clone. The same CDR3 can be traced to other DNA sequences in this sample. The V gene is TRBV28, the J gene TRBJ1-5; D remains unclear. The germline gives CDR1 MDHEN, CDR2 SYDVKM. The CDR3 spans 14 residues. V dropped 4 bases and J dropped 3 bases, with 10 bases sitting between them. CDR3 protein: CASSYTVYNQPQHF. Written as DNA, the CDR3 is TGTGCCAGCAGTTATACAGTCTACAATCAGCCCCAGCATTTT. Combining the CDR3 with reference TRBV28 and TRBJ1-5 gives the whole variable domain DVKVTQSSRYLVKRTGEKVFLECVQDMDHENMFWYRQDPGLGLRLIYFSYDVKMKEKGDIPEGYSVSREKKERFSLILESASTNQTSMYLCASSYTVYNQPQHFGDGTRLSIL.

By its share, this clone is medium-sized (0.01 to 0.1%). The gene calls are TRBV24-1 and TRBJ2-2; D gene ambiguous. The CDR3 length is 14 residues. Germline V gives CDR1 KGHDR, CDR2 SFDVKD. Deletions cut 4 bases from V and 0 bases from J, with 5 bases between. The CDR3 reads CATSEITNTGELFF. CDR3 sequence (DNA): TGTGCCACCAGTGAGATCACGAACACCGGGGAGCTGTTTTTT.

This clone was seen at least ten times. V usage is TRBV19 and J usage is TRBJ2-6; 12 bases are a match to TRBD1. Germline V gene lookup returns CDR1 LNHDA and CDR2 SQIVND (reference sequence). The CDR3 is 18 amino acids. V lost 5 bases to trimming and J lost 2 bases; unmatched junction nucleotides: 7. The CDR3 protein is CASSSGTGGLAGANVLTF. In nucleotides, the CDR3 is TGTGCCAGTAGTTCCGGGACAGGGGGCCTGGCTGGGGCCAACGTCCTGACTTTC.

This clone was seen more than once but under ten times. V gene TRBV6-1 combines with J gene TRBJ1-2; the match to TRBD1 covers 9 bases. The ends lost 5 bases at V and 9 bases at J; junction bases unmatched: 13. The germline gives CDR1 MNHNS, CDR2 SASEGT. This CDR3 comprises 15 residues. This chain's CDR3 is CASSPGTGNFSCYTF. The CDR3 DNA reads TGTGCCAGCAGTCCCGGGACAGGGAATTTTAGTTGCTACACCTTC.

This clone was seen at least ten times. The identical CDR3 is also encoded by other nucleotide sequences in the sample. The genes are TRBV27 and TRBJ2-3; the D is unclear. Between the trimmed V and J ends, which lost 10 bases and 1 base, there was a span of 18 bases. Germline CDR1 MNHEY, CDR2 SMNVEV (reference sequence). The CDR3 runs 15 residues. The CDR3: CATREVTGRTDTQYF. CDR3 nucleotide sequence: TGTGCCACCCGCGAGGTAACCGGACGCACAGATACGCAGTATTTT.

This clone came up once. The CDR3: CSARDLKGWGAQPQHF. The CDR3 DNA reads as TGCAGTGCTAGAGATCTCAAAGGGTGGGGGGCCCAGCCCCAGCATTTT. The gene calls are TRBV20-1 and TRBJ1-5; the D gene is possibly TRBD1 (6 bases). V gave up 0 bases and J gave up 7 bases, with 19 bases separating them. The CDR3 contains 16 residues. CDR1 is DFQATT and CDR2 is SNEGSKA in the germline V gene (reference sequence).

The CDR3 DNA is TGCGCCAGCGGCCTGGGAACAGGGTCTGGCTACACCTTC. Residues: CASGLGTGSGYTF. The genes are TRBV5-1 and TRBJ1-2, with D perhaps matching TRBD1 (6 bases). From germline, CDR1 is SGHRS and CDR2 YFSETQ. V was pared by 7 bases and J by 7 bases, with 17 bases between. This CDR3 contains 13 residues.

Within the sample, this clone is medium-sized. The rearrangement uses TRBV12-3 or TRBV12-4 and TRBJ2-7, with 10 nucleotides matching TRBD2. V trimming: 1 base; J trimming: 3 bases; junction bases outside the gene matches: 0. This CDR3 has 14 residues. The DNA for the CDR3 is TGTGCCAGCAGTTTAGGGACTAGCGGCTACGAGCAGTACTTC. Amino acids: CASSLGTSGYEQYF.

This clone appeared a few times. A read error may explain this, as a much larger clone is one base away. Other DNA sequences in the sample encode the same CDR3. This chain joins TRBV19 and TRBJ2-1; the D gene is possibly TRBD1 (6 bases). CDR3 length equals 14 residues. V dropped 9 bases and J dropped 3 bases, with 15 bases sitting between them. CDR1 and CDR2 (germline): LNHDA, SQIVND (reference sequence). The CDR3 reads CASVSRGDYNEQFF. CDR3 nucleotides: TGTGCCAGCGTCTCCAGGGGTGACTACAATGAGCAGTTCTTC. Variable domain in full (rest from reference TRBV19 and TRBJ2-1): DGGITQSPKYLFRKEGQNVTLSCEQNLNHDAMYWYRQDPGQGLRLIYYSQIVNDFQKGDIAEGYSVSREKKESFPLTVTSAQKNPTAFYLCASVSRGDYNEQFFGPGTRLTVL.

Concerning this clone itself: Germline is not matched at one junction end, which may reflect a read error. This chain uses TRBV11-2 with TRBJ1-1, with 7 bases lining up with TRBD1. The CDR3 is made up of 13 amino acids. Germline V gene sequence: CDR1 SGHAT, CDR2 FQNNGV. CDR3 protein: CASSFDRDGGALF. CDR3 bases: TGTGCCAGCAGCTTCGACAGGGATGGTGGAGCTTTATTT.

The chain recombines TRBV5-1 with TRBJ2-2; possibly TRBD2 for D (6 bases). The CDR3 runs 17 residues. Germline V gene lookup returns CDR1 SGHRS and CDR2 YFSETQ. V was shortened by 0 bases and J by 6 bases, with 18 bases between the two germline ends. The CDR3 here is CASSLETRFASSGELFF. The CDR3 DNA reads as TGCGCCAGCAGCTTGGAGACTAGATTCGCCTCATCCGGGGAGCTGTTTTTT.

This clone was counted at least ten times. The V call is TRBV19, the J call TRBJ2-7; 7 bases fit TRBD2. Germline CDR1 LNHDA, CDR2 SQIVND (reference sequence). J lost 4 bases, V lost 5 bases, and 11 bases had no gene match. CDR3 size: 15 residues. In DNA, the CDR3 is TGTGCCAGTAGTCCGCCAGGACTAGGTACTTACGAGCAGTACTTC. Protein: CASSPPGLGTYEQYF.

This clone has a count of ten or more. CDR3 nucleotide sequence: TGTGCCAGCACTCTACTAGCGGGAGGAGGTAGTGAGCAGTTCTTC. It codes for CASTLLAGGGSEQFF. The chain links TRBV2 to TRBJ2-1; 12 bases map to TRBD2. After removal of 7 bases from V and 9 bases from J, the junction contained 10 bases not matched to a gene. This CDR3 is built from 15 residues. Germline V gene data show CDR1 as SNHLY and CDR2 as FYNNEI. The variable domain in full, completed from reference TRBV2 and TRBJ2-1, reads EPEVTQTPSHQVTQMGQEVILRCVPISNHLYFYWYRQILGQKVEFLVSFYNNEISEKSEIFDDQFSVERPDGSNFTLKIRSTKLEDSAMYFCASTLLAGGGSEQFFGPGTRLTVL.

The rearrangement uses TRBV6-2 or TRBV6-3 and TRBJ1-1, with D unclear. Germline V CDR1 and CDR2: MNHEY, SVGEGT. The CDR3 is 13 residues long. Trimming removed 2 bases at V and 5 bases at J, with 9 bases between. The CDR3 region has the DNA TGTGCCAGCAGTTACCGGGAAGGGACTGAAGCTTTCTTT. This translates into CASSYREGTEAFF.

This clone was detected ten times or more. The gene calls are TRBV6-6 and TRBJ1-1, with D uncertain. Germline V gene sequence: CDR1 MNHNY, CDR2 SVGAGI (reference sequence). The CDR3 covers 14 residues. V gave up 3 bases and J gave up 0 bases, with 8 bases separating them. The CDR3: CASSYGVMNTEAFF. The CDR3 coding sequence is TGTGCCAGCAGTTATGGGGTTATGAACACTGAAGCTTTCTTT.

This clone has at least ten counts. The chain joins TRBV7-2 to TRBJ2-5, with D perhaps TRBD2 (6 bases). The CDR3 has 17 amino acids. Deletions cut 2 bases from V and 0 bases from J, with 16 bases between. Looked up from germline, CDR1 is SGHTA and CDR2 is FQGNSA. CDR3 nucleotides: TGTGCCAGCAGCTTACGAGCTAGCGTGAGTCACCAAGAGACCCAGTACTTC. Its protein product is CASSLRASVSHQETQYF.

This clone was picked up many times. The J gene is TRBJ2-1, the V gene TRBV29-1, with a weak D call TRBD2 (6 bases). V was pared by 4 bases and J by 3 bases, with 10 bases between. Germline-derived CDR1 and CDR2 are SQVTM and ANQGSEA. This CDR3 contains 13 residues. CDR3 in amino acids: CSVGGTHYNEQFF. Written as DNA, the CDR3 is TGCAGCGTTGGGGGGACTCACTACAATGAGCAGTTCTTC.

This clone was counted at least ten times. V and J are TRBV2 and TRBJ2-1, with 9 nucleotides matching TRBD1. Germline CDR1 is SNHLY and CDR2 is FYNNEI. The CDR3 runs to 15 residues. V lost 6 bases, J lost 2 bases, and 5 bases stayed unmatched. The CDR3 sequence: CASRGDRDPYNEQFF. CDR3 bases: TGTGCCAGCAGAGGGGACAGGGATCCCTACAATGAGCAGTTCTTC.

Many counts were recorded for this clone. The rearrangement uses TRBV6-6 and TRBJ2-3; TRBD2 agrees at 7 bases. V lost 3 bases and J lost 7; bases outside the gene matches: 10. The CDR3 runs to 15 residues. Germline V gene sequence: CDR1 MNHNY, CDR2 SVGAGI (reference sequence). The CDR3 region is CASSYGASGGYTQYF. The CDR3 region has the DNA TGTGCCAGCAGTTATGGCGCCTCCGGGGGGTATACGCAGTATTTT.

Of note for this clone: A much larger clone sits a single nucleotide away, making a read error possible. V gene TRBV7-6 combines with J gene TRBJ1-1; tentative D call: TRBD1 (5 bases). Germline values: CDR1 SGHVS, CDR2 FNYEAQ. This CDR3 is 13 amino acids long. Trimming stripped 6 bases from V and 2 bases from J, with 10 bases between. CDR3 region: CASRVGRNTEAFF. CDR3 nucleotides: TGTGCCAGCAGAGTGGGGCGAAACACTGAAGCTTTCTTT.